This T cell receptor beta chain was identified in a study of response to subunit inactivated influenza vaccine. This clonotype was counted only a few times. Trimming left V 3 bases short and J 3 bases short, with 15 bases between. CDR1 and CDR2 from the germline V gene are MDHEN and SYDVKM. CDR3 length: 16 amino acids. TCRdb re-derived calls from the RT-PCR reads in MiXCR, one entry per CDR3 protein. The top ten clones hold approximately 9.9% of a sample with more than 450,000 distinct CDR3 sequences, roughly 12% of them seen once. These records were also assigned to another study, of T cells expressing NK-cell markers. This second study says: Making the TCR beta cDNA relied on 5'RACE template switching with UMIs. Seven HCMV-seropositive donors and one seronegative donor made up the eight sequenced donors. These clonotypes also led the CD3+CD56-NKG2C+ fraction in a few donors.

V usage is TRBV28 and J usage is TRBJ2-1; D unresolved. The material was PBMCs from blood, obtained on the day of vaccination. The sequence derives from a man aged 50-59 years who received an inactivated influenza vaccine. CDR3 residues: CASSFELSFDYNEQFF. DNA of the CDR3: TGTGCCAGCAGTTTCGAACTTTCGTTTGACTACAATGAGCAGTTCTTC.